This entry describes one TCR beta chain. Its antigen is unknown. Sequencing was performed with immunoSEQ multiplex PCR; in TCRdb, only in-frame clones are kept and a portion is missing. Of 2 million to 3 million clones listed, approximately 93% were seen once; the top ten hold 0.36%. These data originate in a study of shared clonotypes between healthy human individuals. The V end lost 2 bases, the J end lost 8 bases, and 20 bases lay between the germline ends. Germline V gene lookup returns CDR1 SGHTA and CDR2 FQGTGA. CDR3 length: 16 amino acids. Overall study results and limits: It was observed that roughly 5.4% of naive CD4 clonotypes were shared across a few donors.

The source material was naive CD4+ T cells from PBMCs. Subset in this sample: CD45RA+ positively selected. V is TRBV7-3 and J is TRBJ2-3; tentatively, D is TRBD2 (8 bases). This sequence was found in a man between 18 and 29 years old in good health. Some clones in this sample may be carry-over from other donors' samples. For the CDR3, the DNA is TGTGCCAGCAGCTTACGACCGGGAGGGGGCCCGGGTACGCAGTATTTT. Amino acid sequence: CASSLRPGGGPGTQYF.